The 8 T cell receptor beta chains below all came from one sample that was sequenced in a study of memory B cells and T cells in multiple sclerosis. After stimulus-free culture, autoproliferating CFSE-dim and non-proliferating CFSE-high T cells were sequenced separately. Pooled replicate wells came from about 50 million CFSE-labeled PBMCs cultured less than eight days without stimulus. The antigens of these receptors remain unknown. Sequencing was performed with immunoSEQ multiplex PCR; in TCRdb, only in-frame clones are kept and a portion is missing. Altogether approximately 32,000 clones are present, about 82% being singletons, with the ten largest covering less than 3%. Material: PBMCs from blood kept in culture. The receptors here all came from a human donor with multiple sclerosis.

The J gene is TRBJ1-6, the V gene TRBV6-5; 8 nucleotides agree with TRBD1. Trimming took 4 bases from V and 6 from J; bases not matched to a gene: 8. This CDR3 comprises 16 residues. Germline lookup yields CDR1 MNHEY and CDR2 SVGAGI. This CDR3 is CASSSAPTGANSPLHF. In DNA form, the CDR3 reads TGTGCCAGCAGTTCCGCCCCGACAGGGGCTAATTCACCCCTCCACTTT.

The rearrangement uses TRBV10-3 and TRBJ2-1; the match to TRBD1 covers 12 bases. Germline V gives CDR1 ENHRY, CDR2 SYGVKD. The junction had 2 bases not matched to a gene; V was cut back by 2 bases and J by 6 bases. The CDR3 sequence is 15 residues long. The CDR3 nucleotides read TGTGCCATCAGTGAGCGGGACAGGGGGCTCAATGAGCAGTTCTTC. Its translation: CAISERDRGLNEQFF.

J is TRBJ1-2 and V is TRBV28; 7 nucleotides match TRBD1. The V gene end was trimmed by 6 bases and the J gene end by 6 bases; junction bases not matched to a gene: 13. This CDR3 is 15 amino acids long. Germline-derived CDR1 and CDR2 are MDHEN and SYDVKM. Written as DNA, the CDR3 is TGTGCCAGCAGCCACATGGGCACAGGGGAGGATGGCTACACCTTC. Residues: CASSHMGTGEDGYTF.

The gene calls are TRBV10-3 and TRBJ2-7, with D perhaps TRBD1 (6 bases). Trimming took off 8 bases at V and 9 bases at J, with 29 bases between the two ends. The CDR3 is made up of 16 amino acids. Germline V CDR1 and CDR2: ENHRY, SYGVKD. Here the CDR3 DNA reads TGTGCCATCGGGCAGGGGTTAGGTAAAGCGCCCCTTGGGCAGTACTTC. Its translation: CAIGQGLGKAPLGQYF.

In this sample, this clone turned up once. In DNA, the CDR3 is TGTGCCAGCAGCGCCCGGACTAGCGGGAGTTTCGATGAGCAGTTCTTC. This gives the protein CASSARTSGSFDEQFF. The rearrangement links TRBV9 to TRBJ2-1; 13 positions agree with TRBD2. The CDR3 spans 16 residues. CDR1 SGDLS and CDR2 YYNGEE come from the germline V gene. Trimming removed 3 bases from V and 8 bases from J; junction bases left unmatched: 8.

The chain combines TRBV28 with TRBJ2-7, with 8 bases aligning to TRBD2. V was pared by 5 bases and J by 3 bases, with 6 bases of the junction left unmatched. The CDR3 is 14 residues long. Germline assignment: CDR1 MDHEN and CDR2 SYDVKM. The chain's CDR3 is CASSSRGGSYEQYF. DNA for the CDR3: TGTGCCAGCAGTAGCCGGGGGGGAAGCTACGAGCAGTACTTC.

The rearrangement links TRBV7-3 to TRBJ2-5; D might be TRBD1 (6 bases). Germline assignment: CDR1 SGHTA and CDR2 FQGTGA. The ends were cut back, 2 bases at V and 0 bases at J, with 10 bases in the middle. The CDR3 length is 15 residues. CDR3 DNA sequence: TGTGCCAGCAGCTTAGCTGCAGGGGACCAAGAGACCCAGTACTTC. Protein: CASSLAAGDQETQYF.

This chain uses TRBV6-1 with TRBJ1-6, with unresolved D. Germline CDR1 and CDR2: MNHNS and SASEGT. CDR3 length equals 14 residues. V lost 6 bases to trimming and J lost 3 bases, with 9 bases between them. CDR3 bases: TGTGCCAGCAGCCAAGGGCACTATAATTCACCCCTCCACTTT. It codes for CASSQGHYNSPLHF.